The source of this T cell receptor beta chain is a study of shared clonotypes between healthy human individuals. The length of the CDR3 is 15 residues. Trimming cost V 4 bases and J 0 bases; bases outside gene matches: 5. Looked up from germline, CDR1 is SEHNR and CDR2 is FQNEAQ (reference sequence). Sequencing used immunoSEQ multiplex PCR; TCRdb keeps in-frame clones, though not all of them. The repertoire has about 2.4 million clones, approximately 90% of them found once; the top ten carry 0.11% to 0.15%. Sequencing input: naive CD4+ T cells sorted from blood. Indicated subset: CD45RA+ positively selected. This clonotype was sampled from a man younger than 30 in good health. The rearrangement joins TRBV7-9 to TRBJ1-1, with TRBD1 matching 7 bases. Here the CDR3 reads CASSSDRALNTEAFF. CDR3 bases: TGTGCCAGCAGCTCCGACAGGGCCCTGAACACTGAAGCTTTCTTT.